These T cell receptor beta chains were read from a single sample in a study of memory CD4+ T cells and cytomegalovirus serostatus. Libraries were prepared by immunoSEQ multiplex PCR; TCRdb keeps only in-frame clonotypes and omits some of them. The table records under 75,000 clones, over 60% of them present only once. Sequenced sample: memory CD4+ T cells from blood. The source is an adult in good health and CMV-seronegative. Some clones in this sample may be carry-over from other donors' samples. CDR3s include the opening cysteine and the closing phenylalanine or tryptophan. The order of the fields is J gene, clone size, V gene, D gene, CDR3 protein, CDR3 DNA. The D gene is left open where the match is weak. Where a row states a size, it is once, few, many or the class of an expanded clone; other rows omit it.

TRBJ1-3 - TRBV7-6 TRBD1 CASSSAGTASGNTIYF TGTGCCAGCAGCTCGGCCGGGACAGCCTCTGGAAACACCATATATTTT
TRBJ1-4 - TRBV7-9 - CASTETAYNEKLFF TGTGCCAGCACCGAGACAGCCTATAATGAAAAACTGTTTTTT
TRBJ1-2 once TRBV30 - CAWMSTTVHYGYTF TGTGCCTGGATGAGTACGACAGTCCACTATGGCTACACCTTC
TRBJ2-7 - TRBV6-6 - CASSRDRRWDEQYF TGTGCCAGCAGCCGGGACCGTCGGTGGGACGAGCAGTACTTC
TRBJ2-1 - TRBV7-9 TRBD1 CASSRRTGGQGEQFF TGTGCCAGCAGCCGCCGAACAGGGGGCCAGGGTGAGCAGTTCTTC
TRBJ2-7 - TRBV6-1 - CASSEAEEQYF TGTGCCAGCAGTGAAGCTGAGGAGCAGTACTTC
TRBJ1-5 once TRBV9 TRBD1 CASSVPDREGGQPQHF TGTGCCAGCAGCGTACCAGACAGGGAGGGAGGTCAGCCCCAGCATTTT
TRBJ1-3 - TRBV7-2 - CASSSNSGQTIYF TGTGCCAGCAGCAGTAACAGCGGCCAAACCATATATTTT
TRBJ1-2 once TRBV30 TRBD1 CAWNRDRPYGYTF TGTGCCTGGAACCGGGACAGGCCCTATGGCTACACCTTC
TRBJ2-7 few TRBV18 - CASSPPAGYEQYF TGTGCCAGCTCACCACCGGCGGGCTACGAGCAGTACTTC
TRBJ1-3 - TRBV7-2 - CASSLGTVLTGNTIYF TGTGCCAGCAGCTTGGGGACGGTTCTGACTGGAAACACCATATATTTT
TRBJ2-1 - TRBV28 - CASGYTGAGRASYNEQFF TGTGCCAGCGGTTACACAGGGGCCGGGAGGGCCTCCTACAATGAGCAGTTCTTC
TRBJ2-3 once TRBV18 - CASSPPGTDTQYF TGTGCCAGCTCACCACCGGGGACAGATACGCAGTATTTT
TRBJ2-3 - TRBV5-1 TRBD2 CASSPPGGRDRTDTQYF TGCGCCAGCAGCCCCCCGGGGGGGCGCGATCGCACAGATACGCAGTATTTT
TRBJ2-1 - TRBV7-9 TRBD2 CASSPLGRVYNEQFF TGTGCCAGCAGCCCACTAGGGAGGGTCTACAATGAGCAGTTCTTC
TRBJ1-2 few TRBV6-5 - CASHDLNYGYTF TGTGCCAGCCATGACTTGAACTATGGCTACACCTTC
TRBJ1-5 - TRBV12-2 - CASPYKPQHF TGTGCAAGTCCCTATAAGCCCCAGCATTTT